These T cell receptor beta chains were read from a single sample in a study of long-term antiretroviral therapy in people with HIV. The assay was immunoSEQ multiplex PCR, and TCRdb's table has in-frame clones only and misses some. The table has 29,000 or so clones, 90% to 95% seen once. The input for sequencing was unsorted PBMCs, taken more than 7.1 years after starting antiretroviral therapy. These receptor sequences come from a man aged 45-65 years with HIV. Each CDR3 is given with its conserved first and last residue. D genes are given only for firm matches. The size field is filled for only some rows; it gives once, few, many or a size class.

j_call	clone_size	v_call	d_call	cdr3_aa	cdr3_nt
TRBJ1-1	.	TRBV5-1	.	CASSLTGKGATEAFF	TGCGCCAGCAGCTTAACAGGGAAAGGGGCCACTGAAGCTTTCTTT
TRBJ2-3	once	TRBV19	.	CASTRGLRGLTFSTDTQYF	TGTGCCAGTACCAGGGGCTTGCGGGGACTCACGTTTAGCACAGATACGCAGTATTTT
TRBJ1-1	.	TRBV10-3	TRBD1	CAITTGQVGTEAFF	TGTGCCATCACCACGGGACAGGTGGGAACTGAAGCTTTCTTT
TRBJ1-5	.	TRBV5-1	.	CASSLSGGSNQPQHF	TGCGCCAGCAGCTTGTCGGGGGGAAGCAATCAGCCCCAGCATTTT
TRBJ2-4	.	TRBV5-4	TRBD1	CASRPGTGKNIQYF	TGTGCCAGCAGACCCGGGACAGGCAAAAACATTCAGTACTTC
TRBJ2-3	.	TRBV6-5	TRBD1	CASSYGTGATYTQYF	TGTGCCAGCAGTTACGGGACAGGGGCCACATATACGCAGTATTTT
TRBJ2-6	.	TRBV19	.	CASSIGIKGGMGANVLTF	TGTGCCAGTAGTATAGGAATCAAGGGTGGTATGGGGGCCAACGTCCTGACTTTC
TRBJ1-1	.	TRBV11-3	.	CASSTGGTAEAFF	TGTGCCAGCAGCACGGGAGGGACGGCTGAAGCTTTCTTT
TRBJ1-3	.	TRBV9	.	CASGRAGNTIYF	TGTGCCAGTGGTAGGGCTGGAAACACCATATATTTT
TRBJ2-3	.	TRBV7-2	TRBD2	CASRLAGGSTDTQYF	TGTGCCAGCAGGCTAGCGGGGGGGAGCACAGATACGCAGTATTTT
TRBJ2-7	.	TRBV5-1	.	CASSWGVAYSYEQYF	TGCGCCAGCAGCTGGGGAGTGGCGTACTCCTACGAGCAGTACTTC
TRBJ2-3	once	TRBV14	.	CASSQDLGVPGTDTQYF	TGTGCCAGCAGCCAAGATCTCGGCGTCCCCGGAACAGATACGCAGTATTTT
TRBJ2-7	once	TRBV6-5	TRBD1	CASSGWTGDEQYF	TGTGCCAGCAGCGGTTGGACAGGGGACGAGCAGTACTTC
TRBJ1-1	.	TRBV7-8	.	CASSLVAGSNTEAFF	TGTGCCAGCAGCTTAGTAGCAGGGTCGAACACTGAAGCTTTCTTT
TRBJ1-1	.	TRBV19	TRBD1	CASSIAGTAGTEAFF	TGTGCCAGTAGTATAGCCGGGACAGCCGGGACTGAAGCTTTCTTT
TRBJ1-2	.	TRBV9	.	CASSGGQSGYTF	TGTGCCAGCAGCGGAGGACAAAGTGGCTACACCTTC
TRBJ1-2	.	TRBV5-5	.	CASSFLRESYGYTF	TGTGCCAGCAGCTTCCTACGGGAGAGCTATGGCTACACCTTC
TRBJ2-3	.	TRBV5-4	.	CASSLILAGSDTQYF	TGTGCCAGCAGCTTGATACTAGCCGGGTCAGATACGCAGTATTTT
TRBJ2-3	.	TRBV4-3	TRBD1	CASSQGQGEDTQYF	TGCGCCAGCAGCCAGGGACAGGGGGAAGATACGCAGTATTTT
TRBJ1-1	.	TRBV18	.	CASSDVHPSTEAFF	TGTGCCAGCTCAGACGTTCACCCCAGCACTGAAGCTTTCTTT
TRBJ2-1	once	TRBV6-5	TRBD2	CASSYSGGAGEQFF	TGTGCCAGCAGTTACAGCGGGGGGGCCGGTGAGCAGTTCTTC
TRBJ1-1	.	TRBV5-1	.	CASSQGLTGYTEAFF	TGCGCCAGCAGCCAGGGACTGACCGGGTACACTGAAGCTTTCTTT
TRBJ1-5	.	TRBV19	.	CASSIRDANSNQPQHF	TGTGCCAGTAGTATACGGGACGCAAATAGCAATCAGCCCCAGCATTTT
TRBJ2-7	.	TRBV23-1	TRBD1	CASFRDRAFEQYF	TGCGCCAGCTTCCGGGACAGGGCCTTCGAGCAGTACTTC
TRBJ2-2	few	TRBV9	.	CASSGQGIELFF	TGTGCCAGCAGCGGGCAGGGAATCGAGCTGTTTTTT
TRBJ1-1	.	TRBV10-1	.	CASSESGTEAFF	TGCGCCAGCAGTGAGAGTGGCACTGAAGCTTTCTTT
TRBJ1-6	.	TRBV19	.	CASTPRGNSPLHF	TGTGCCAGTACCCCCCGAGGTAATTCACCCCTCCACTTT